The clone carrying this T cell receptor (beta chain) was detected once. This sample stems from a study of control samples from healthy donors and cancer patients. Assay used: immunoSEQ multiplex PCR; TCRdb lists only in-frame clones, some missing. The sample has 150,000 to 190,000 clones; 85% to 95% are singletons. This CDR3 is 13 amino acids long. The junction had 6 bases not matched to a gene; V was cut back by 7 bases and J by 9 bases. Germline V gives CDR1 MNHEY, CDR2 SVGAGI. This chain connects TRBV6-5 to TRBJ2-1, with 10 positions matching TRBD2. Sequenced: blood. This TCR was recovered from a man in his fifties or sixties in good health. In DNA form, the CDR3 reads TGTGCCAGCACAAGTAGCGGGAGGACTGAGCAGTTCTTC. It translates to CASTSSGRTEQFF.